The present T cell receptor beta chain was sequenced within a study of T cell responses to AZD1222 COVID-19 vaccine. Using immunoSEQ multiplex PCR, the repertoire was profiled, and TCRdb retains in-frame clones only, with some absent. This sample has tens of thousands of clones, with around 88% found just once. The germline V gene has CDR1 KGHSH and CDR2 LQKENI. The CDR3 has 13 residues. Trimming stripped 4 bases from V and 4 bases from J, with 10 bases between. Combined were second doses at about 4 or about 12 weeks. Overall study findings and caveats: Just a handful of AZD1222 recipients tested seropositive at baseline. Regions left unmutated in variants are reportedly the target of nearly half of spike-specific TCRs. White British donors predominated, females outnumbered males, and clonal diversity was possibly underestimated.

A note on this clone: Its antigen is not known.

The input for sequencing was peripheral blood, taken 28 days after the second AZD1222 dose. This TCR derives from an adult who received the AZD1222 COVID-19 vaccine. This chain joins TRBV18 and TRBJ1-2, with D perhaps matching TRBD1 (6 bases). The CDR3 loop reads CASSRTDSYGYTF. The CDR3 nucleotides read TGTGCCAGCTCACGAACGGACAGCTATGGCTACACCTTC.